This entry describes one TCR beta chain. The V gene lost 3 bases and the J gene lost 6 bases, with 14 bases spanning the gap. The CDR3 length is 14 residues. This specimen belongs to a study of T-cell reconstitution after alpha-beta-depleted transplantation in children. Preparation of the TCRbeta library used unique molecular identifiers. A single record per CDR3 protein comes from TCRdb applying MiXCR to the PCR reads. The table lists 600,000 to 700,000 distinct CDR3 sequences, 15% to 20% of them singletons. This receptor was taken from a human donor who donated a stem cell graft to a child with acute myeloid leukemia. V gene TRBV12-3 or TRBV12-4 combines with J gene TRBJ1-1, with unresolved D. The sequences come from PBMCs from the stem cell graft donor, collected from the stem cell graft. CDR3 sequence: CASSLIRGSAEAFF. CDR3 DNA sequence: TGTGCCAGCAGTTTGATTCGCGGATCTGCTGAAGCTTTCTTT.